The present entry profiles one TCR beta chain with its context. MiXCR, applied by TCRdb to the 5' RACE reads, yields one record per CDR3 protein. The profile covers around 99,000 distinct CDR3 sequences, with 13% to 15% appearing a single time and under 45% taken by the ten largest. This record belongs to a study of T-cell memory formation after mild COVID-19. In the study overall: Largely, the TCR clusters proved donor specific.

J lost 1 base, V lost 3 bases, and 1 base had no gene match. Germline V gene sequence: CDR1 SGHVS, CDR2 FQNEAQ. The CDR3 consists of 15 residues. This receptor was obtained from a man aged 18-30 years who had mild COVID-19 (a few samples of this study predate the infection). Cell type and time point are not known. Sequenced sample: PBMCs or a T cell subset sorted from them (not recorded which). The chain recombines TRBV7-8 with TRBJ1-3; 9 bases are a match to TRBD1. The DNA for the CDR3 is TGTGCCAGCAGCTTGGGGACAGGGTCTGGAAACACCATATATTTT. Protein: CASSLGTGSGNTIYF.